This TCR beta chain was sequenced during a study of blood T cell repertoires in COVID-19. For the study at large: Researchers got acute and convalescent COVID-19 samples from the United States, Italy and Spain. T cells, B-cell-depleted T cells, or PBMCs provided the cDNA or gDNA that served as material.

This CDR3 spans 16 amino acids. CDR1 and CDR2 from the germline V gene are MGHRA and YSYEKL. The ends were cut back, 2 bases at V and 0 bases at J, with 12 bases in the middle. The repertoire was sequenced with immunoSEQ multiplex PCR; TCRdb's copy has only in-frame clones and lacks some. The sample carries some 230,000 clones, around 89% recorded once. Each participant's cohort was designated according to participant-reported clinical history. The clonotype originates from a woman under 30 in a cohort exposed to, infected with or recovered from COVID-19 (not recorded which). V is TRBV4-1 and J is TRBJ2-3; no definite D call. What was sequenced was PBMCs or T cells enriched from blood (not recorded which). In nucleotides, the CDR3 is TGCGCCAGCAGCCAATCAGAAGGCGGAAGCACAGATACGCAGTATTTT. This codes for CASSQSEGGSTDTQYF.